These T cell receptor beta chains were read from a single sample in a study of blood T cell repertoires in COVID-19. Assay: immunoSEQ multiplex PCR; the TCRdb copy retains only in-frame clones and omits some. The sample lists hundreds of thousands of clones; approximately 89% were seen once. Material: peripheral blood. All receptors derive from a woman aged 50 to 65 with COVID-19, enrolled during active disease. CDR3s include the opening cysteine and the closing phenylalanine or tryptophan. Fields, in order: clone size, D gene, V gene, J gene, CDR3 protein, CDR3 DNA. The D gene is left open where the match is weak. Rows give clone size only sometimes, using once, few, many, or a class for an expanded clone.

few	NA	TRBV7-9	TRBJ1-5	CASSSPYRDQPQHF	TGTGCCAGCAGCTCTCCCTATCGGGATCAGCCCCAGCATTTT
NA	NA	TRBV19	TRBJ1-1	CASTRGDGVVGVVWTEAFF	TGTGCCAGTACCAGGGGTGACGGGGTTGTAGGGGTGGTTTGGACTGAAGCTTTCTTT
NA	NA	TRBV2	TRBJ2-1	CASSGFDEQFF	TGTGCCAGCAGTGGTTTCGATGAGCAGTTCTTC
NA	TRBD1	TRBV5-6	TRBJ2-7	CASSPQGVSYEQYF	TGTGCCAGCAGCCCACAGGGGGTTAGCTACGAGCAGTACTTC
NA	NA	TRBV6-1	TRBJ1-5	CASSEERSLISNQPQHF	TGTGCCAGCAGTGAAGAGAGGAGTCTAATTAGCAATCAGCCCCAGCATTTT
NA	NA	TRBV5-4	TRBJ1-3	CASSLDAGMHTIYF	TGTGCCAGCAGCTTGGATGCGGGGATGCACACCATATATTTT
NA	NA	TRBV12-3/TRBV12-4	TRBJ1-1	CASTLGRLTFF	TGTGCCAGCACCCTGGGGAGGTTAACTTTCTTT
NA	NA	TRBV5-6	TRBJ2-6	CASSFDKGTLSGANVLTF	TGTGCCAGCAGCTTTGACAAAGGAACCCTCAGTGGGGCCAACGTCCTGACTTTC
NA	NA	TRBV28	TRBJ2-1	CASSLTPRSYNEQFF	TGTGCCAGCAGTCTAACCCCCCGGTCCTACAATGAGCAGTTCTTC
NA	NA	TRBV19	TRBJ1-2	CASSISDSRNYGYTF	TGTGCCAGTAGTATATCCGACAGTAGAAACTATGGCTACACCTTC
NA	NA	TRBV30	TRBJ2-1	CALMRQSSYNEQFF	TGTGCCCTCATGCGGCAAAGCTCCTACAATGAGCAGTTCTTC
NA	TRBD1	TRBV7-9	TRBJ2-7	CASSSYRGLDEQYF	TGTGCCAGCAGCTCCTACAGGGGTCTCGACGAGCAGTACTTC
NA	NA	TRBV27	TRBJ1-3	CASSLHRRSGKEGNTIYF	TGTGCCAGCAGTTTACACCGACGGTCGGGTAAAGAAGGAAACACCATATATTTT
NA	TRBD1	TRBV6-5	TRBJ1-4	CAIGTGVNEKLFF	TGTGCCATCGGGACAGGGGTTAATGAAAAACTGTTTTTT
NA	TRBD2	TRBV7-9	TRBJ2-3	CASSPFSGGSTDTQYF	TGTGCCAGCAGCCCGTTTAGCGGGGGCAGCACAGATACGCAGTATTTT
once	NA	TRBV6-5	TRBJ1-2	CASSYEGVRGYTF	TGTGCCAGCAGTTACGAGGGAGTAAGGGGCTACACCTTC
NA	NA	TRBV30	TRBJ1-1	CAWSLTARMNTEAFF	TGTGCCTGGAGTTTAACGGCTAGAATGAACACTGAAGCTTTCTTT
NA	TRBD1	TRBV29-1	TRBJ1-4	CSVEDLEQGGRKLFF	TGCAGCGTTGAAGATCTTGAGCAGGGGGGAAGAAAACTGTTTTTT
NA	NA	TRBV4-1	TRBJ2-2	CASSQVALGVTGELFF	TGCGCCAGCAGCCAAGTGGCTTTGGGAGTCACCGGGGAGCTGTTTTTT
NA	NA	TRBV5-8	TRBJ1-4	CASSRTYFWTASKKKLFF	TGTGCCAGCAGCAGAACTTACTTTTGGACAGCGAGCAAGAAAAAACTGTTTTTT
NA	NA	TRBV6-5	TRBJ1-5	CAMSRELNQPQHF	TGTGCCATGTCCAGGGAATTAAATCAGCCCCAGCATTTT
NA	TRBD2	TRBV2	TRBJ2-6	CASSAGGAAYASGANVLTF	TGTGCCAGCAGTGCGGGAGGGGCTGCGTATGCCTCTGGGGCCAACGTCCTGACTTTC
NA	NA	TRBV7-2	TRBJ1-1	CASSLDELRVEAFF	TGTGCCAGCAGCTTAGATGAGTTGAGGGTGGAGGCTTTCTTT
NA	NA	TRBV11-2	TRBJ2-1	CASRGGSSYNEQFF	TGTGCCAGCAGGGGGGGTAGCTCCTACAATGAGCAGTTCTTC
NA	TRBD2	TRBV7-7	TRBJ2-1	CASSLGLAAYNEQFF	TGTGCCAGCAGCTTAGGACTAGCGGCTTACAATGAGCAGTTCTTC
NA	NA	TRBV6-5	TRBJ2-3	CASSYSTYGVQDTQYF	TGTGCCAGCAGTTACTCAACATACGGGGTCCAAGATACGCAGTATTTT
NA	NA	TRBV6-2/TRBV6-3	TRBJ1-1	CASSYGILPEAFF	TGTGCCAGCAGTTACGGCATCCTCCCTGAAGCTTTCTTT
NA	TRBD1	TRBV5-6	TRBJ1-1	CASSFRTGLGSEAFF	TGTGCCAGCAGCTTCAGGACAGGGCTGGGTTCTGAAGCTTTCTTT
NA	NA	TRBV18	TRBJ1-2	CASSPTGINYGYTF	TGTGCCAGCTCACCCACAGGGATTAACTATGGCTACACCTTC
NA	TRBD2	TRBV19	TRBJ2-1	CASSIGSSGGLANEQFF	TGTGCCAGTAGTATCGGTTCTAGCGGGGGGCTCGCCAATGAGCAGTTCTTC
few	TRBD1	TRBV7-6	TRBJ1-6	CASSQTTGNSPLHF	TGTGCCAGCAGCCAGACGACAGGGAATTCACCCCTCCACTTT
once	TRBD1	TRBV29-1	TRBJ1-2	CSVEVTGAHGYTF	TGCAGCGTTGAAGTTACAGGGGCGCATGGCTACACCTTC
NA	TRBD1	TRBV9	TRBJ1-2	CASSPLAGGPGYTF	TGTGCCAGCAGTCCCCTTGCAGGGGGACCTGGCTACACCTTC
NA	NA	TRBV6-4	TRBJ2-3	CASSDFHGTDTQYF	TGTGCCAGCAGCGATTTTCACGGGACAGATACGCAGTATTTT
NA	NA	TRBV12-5	TRBJ2-7	CASGLALALEQYF	TGTGCTAGTGGTTTGGCCCTGGCCCTCGAGCAGTACTTC
NA	TRBD1	TRBV2	TRBJ1-2	CASSGQRTGSVGGYTF	TGTGCCAGCAGTGGACAAAGGACAGGGTCGGTCGGTGGCTACACCTTC
NA	TRBD1	TRBV28	TRBJ1-1	CASSPSTGSNTEAFF	TGTGCCAGCAGCCCTTCGACAGGGAGTAACACTGAAGCTTTCTTT
NA	NA	TRBV5-6	TRBJ1-1	CASTSPGWFGNTEAFF	TGTGCCAGCACTTCGCCAGGGTGGTTTGGTAACACTGAAGCTTTCTTT
NA	NA	TRBV10-3	TRBJ1-2	CAISDSIETNYGYTF	TGTGCCATCAGTGATTCAATAGAGACTAACTATGGCTACACCTTC
NA	TRBD1	TRBV6-5	TRBJ2-1	CASSRTGDPYNEQFF	TGTGCCAGCAGTCGCACAGGGGATCCTTACAATGAGCAGTTCTTC
NA	TRBD1	TRBV10-2	TRBJ1-5	CASRGQGEGQPQHF	TGCGCCAGCAGAGGACAGGGGGAGGGACAGCCCCAGCATTTT
NA	TRBD1	TRBV19	TRBJ1-1	CASSPAPRQGSAEAFF	TGTGCCAGTAGTCCCGCCCCAAGACAGGGATCGGCGGAAGCTTTCTTT
NA	TRBD2	TRBV7-6	TRBJ2-2	CASSLAAGGANTGELFF	TGTGCCAGCAGCTTAGCAGCGGGGGGGGCGAACACCGGGGAGCTGTTTTTT
NA	NA	TRBV9	TRBJ1-1	CASSAGHPGTEAFF	TGTGCCAGCAGCGCGGGACACCCGGGCACTGAAGCTTTCTTT
NA	NA	TRBV3-1/TRBV3-2	TRBJ1-1	CASSQGANTEAFF	TGTGCCAGCAGCCAAGGGGCAAACACTGAAGCTTTCTTT
once	NA	TRBV5-4	TRBJ1-1	CASSLRRDFNTEAFF	TGTGCCAGCAGCTTGAGACGGGACTTCAACACTGAAGCTTTCTTT
NA	TRBD1	TRBV6-6	TRBJ1-2	CASSPGGEGYGYTF	TGTGCCAGCAGCCCAGGGGGCGAGGGCTATGGCTACACCTTC
NA	NA	TRBV13	TRBJ2-7	CASSLSGLAGDSYEQYF	TGTGCCAGCAGCTTATCAGGATTGGCAGGGGATTCCTACGAGCAGTACTTC
NA	NA	TRBV7-6	TRBJ1-4	CASSAQVVSEKLFF	TGTGCCAGCAGCGCACAGGTCGTTAGTGAAAAACTGTTTTTT
NA	TRBD2	TRBV6-5	TRBJ2-1	CASSYQTSAGGEQFF	TGTGCCAGCAGTTACCAAACTAGCGCCGGCGGTGAGCAGTTCTTC
NA	NA	TRBV10-3	TRBJ1-2	CAISGTANYGYTF	TGTGCCATCAGTGGGACAGCGAACTATGGCTACACCTTC
NA	TRBD1	TRBV28	TRBJ2-7	CASRDPGQNYEQYF	TGTGCCAGCAGGGACCCGGGACAGAACTACGAGCAGTACTTC
NA	NA	TRBV5-1	TRBJ2-2	CASSFTASGTGELFF	TGCGCCAGCAGCTTTACGGCTTCGGGCACCGGGGAGCTGTTTTTT
NA	NA	TRBV3-1/TRBV3-2	TRBJ1-5	CASSQGRGGQPQHF	TGTGCCAGCAGCCAAGGGAGGGGAGGGCAGCCCCAGCATTTT
once	NA	TRBV7-9	TRBJ1-5	CASSLSENQPQHF	TGTGCCAGCAGTCTTAGCGAAAATCAGCCCCAGCATTTT
NA	TRBD1	TRBV6-5	TRBJ1-2	CASSYSTGHGYTF	TGTGCCAGCAGTTACTCGACAGGGCATGGCTACACCTTC
NA	TRBD2	TRBV7-8	TRBJ2-3	CASSLAAGGGTDTQYF	TGTGCCAGCAGCTTAGCAGCGGGGGGCGGGACAGATACGCAGTATTTT
NA	TRBD1	TRBV27	TRBJ1-1	CASSFRGRNTEAFF	TGTGCCAGCAGTTTCAGGGGGCGAAATACTGAAGCTTTCTTT
NA	TRBD2	TRBV10-2	TRBJ2-3	CASRFSGGADTQYF	TGCGCCAGCAGATTTAGCGGGGGAGCAGATACGCAGTATTTT
NA	TRBD2	TRBV5-4	TRBJ2-1	CASTPLGTSFYNEQFF	TGTGCCAGCACCCCCTTGGGGACTAGCTTTTACAATGAGCAGTTCTTC